This T cell receptor (beta chain) originates from a study of T cell repertoires in cytomegalovirus infection. About the study: Both a matching HLA type and CMV infection were indicated by public TCR beta signatures. Whole-study findings and limits: It was HLA-C-restricted CMV-specific TCR beta clonotypes that dominated the response ex vivo. Of the TCR beta families, the public ones yielded a cumulative frequency that identified carriers of CMV plus the relevant HLA.

Details on this clonotype: The target antigen is unknown.

TCRdb processed the reads anew with MiXCR; each CDR3 protein has one entry. Here the sample spans around 530,000 distinct CDR3 sequences, about 26% being singletons. Germline V gene lookup returns CDR1 SGHKS and CDR2 YYEKEE (reference sequence). The CDR3 spans 15 residues. Unmatched junction bases numbered 7, after V lost 6 bases and J lost 0 bases. Sequencing input: PBMCs. The gene calls are TRBV5-5 and TRBJ2-3, with 7 bases identical to TRBD1. The clonotype was recovered from a human donor in good health (CMV status not recorded). Some clones in this sample may be carry-over from other donors' samples. In DNA form, the CDR3 reads TGTGCCAGCAACGGCGAGGACAGGAGCACAGATACGCAGTATTTT. Its translation: CASNGEDRSTDTQYF.